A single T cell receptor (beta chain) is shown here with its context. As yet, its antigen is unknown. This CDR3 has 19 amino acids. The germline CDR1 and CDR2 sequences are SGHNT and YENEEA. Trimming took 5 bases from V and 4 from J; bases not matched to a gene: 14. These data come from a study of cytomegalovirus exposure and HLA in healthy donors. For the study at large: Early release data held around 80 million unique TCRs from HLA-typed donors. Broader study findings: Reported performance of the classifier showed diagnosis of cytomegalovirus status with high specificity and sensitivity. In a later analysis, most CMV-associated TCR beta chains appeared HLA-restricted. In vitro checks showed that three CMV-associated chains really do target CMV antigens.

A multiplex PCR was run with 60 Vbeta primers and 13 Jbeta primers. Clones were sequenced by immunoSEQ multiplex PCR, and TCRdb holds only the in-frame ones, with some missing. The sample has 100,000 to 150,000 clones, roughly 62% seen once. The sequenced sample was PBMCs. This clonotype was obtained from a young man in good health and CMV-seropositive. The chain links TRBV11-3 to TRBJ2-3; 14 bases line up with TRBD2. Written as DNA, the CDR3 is TGTGCCAGCAGCGCATCCGGCGGGACTAGCGGGGGTGGCTCAGATACGCAGTATTTT. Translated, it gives CASSASGGTSGGGSDTQYF.